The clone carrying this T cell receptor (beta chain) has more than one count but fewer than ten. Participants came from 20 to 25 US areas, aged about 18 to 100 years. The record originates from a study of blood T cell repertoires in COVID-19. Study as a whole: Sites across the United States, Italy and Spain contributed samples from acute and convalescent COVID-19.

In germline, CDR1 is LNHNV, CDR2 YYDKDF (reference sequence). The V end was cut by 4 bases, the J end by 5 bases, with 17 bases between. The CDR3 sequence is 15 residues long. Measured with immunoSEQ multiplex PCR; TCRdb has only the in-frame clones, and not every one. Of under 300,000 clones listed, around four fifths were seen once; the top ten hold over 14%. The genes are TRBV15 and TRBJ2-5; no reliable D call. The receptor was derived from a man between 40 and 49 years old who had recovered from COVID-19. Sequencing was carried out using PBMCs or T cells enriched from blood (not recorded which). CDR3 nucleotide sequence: TGTGCCACCAGCATCGGGTCCCCCGGCGCGGAGACCCAGTACTTC. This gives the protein CATSIGSPGAETQYF.